The sequence of this T cell receptor (beta chain) was determined in a study of response to subunit inactivated influenza vaccine. Notes on the study in general: Each seasonal flu vaccination may recruit only limited new T cells, authors suggested.

From the RT-PCR reads, TCRdb called clonotypes with MiXCR, one entry per CDR3 protein. Counted here are 700,000 to 900,000 distinct CDR3 sequences, over 20% occurring once; the ten biggest clones make up approximately 10%. Comment on this clonotype: The antigen is not known.

Trimming left V 2 bases short and J 8 bases short, with 12 bases between. CDR3 length equals 13 residues. The TCR sequence derives from a man aged 50-60 years who received an inactivated influenza vaccine. This specimen was PBMCs from blood, taken 4 to 6 days after vaccination. The chain uses TRBV12-3 or TRBV12-4 and TRBJ1-2, with a tentative D call TRBD1 (5 bases). The CDR3 nucleotides read TGTGCCAGCAGTTTAAGGAGGGGAGAAGGCTACACCTTC. Protein: CASSLRRGEGYTF.